Each of the 19 T cell receptor beta chains below was sequenced from the same sample in a study of identical twins. One entry per CDR3 protein results from TCRdb running MiXCR on the 5' RACE reads. The repertoire includes roughly 480,000 distinct CDR3 sequences, around 24% of them detected once, and 2.9% sits in the top ten. The same specimen was also included in a second study, on T cells expressing NK-cell markers.

The sequenced sample was CD4+ T cells sorted from blood. These TCRs come from a young woman in good health.

V and J are TRBV5-1 and TRBJ2-5; TRBD1 aligns across 9 bases. V dropped 5 bases and J dropped 4; count of bases not matched to a gene: 3. CDR3 length: 13 residues. From germline, CDR1 is SGHRS and CDR2 YFSETQ. The CDR3 is CASRGQGGETQYF. CDR3 DNA: TGCGCCAGCAGGGGACAGGGTGGAGAGACCCAGTACTTC.

This clonotype was observed a few times. The J gene is TRBJ2-5, the V gene TRBV20-1; D unclear. Per the germline V gene, CDR1 is DFQATT and CDR2 is SNEGSKA (reference sequence). The V end was cut by 0 bases, the J end by 4 bases, with 18 bases between. The CDR3 is 16 residues long. CDR3 DNA: TGCAGTGCTAGAGATGGACGGGTTTGGTTAGGAGAGACCCAGTACTTC. Amino acid sequence: CSARDGRVWLGETQYF.

This clonotype was counted only a few times. This chain links TRBV29-1 with TRBJ1-1; TRBD1 matches 8 bases. The junction had 3 bases not matched to a gene; V was cut back by 1 base and J by 5 bases. This CDR3 has 13 amino acids. CDR1 is SQVTM and CDR2 is ANQGSEA in the germline V gene. CDR3 in amino acids: CSVEVTGGTEAFF. The CDR3 bases are TGCAGCGTTGAAGTTACAGGGGGGACTGAAGCTTTCTTT. The full variable domain, its missing parts supplied by reference TRBV29-1 and TRBJ1-1, is SAVISQKPSRDICQRGTSLTIQCQVDSQVTMMFWYRQQPGQSLTLIATANQGSEATYESGFVIDKFPISRPNLTFSTLTVSNMSPEDSSIYLCSVEVTGGTEAFFGQGTRLTVV.

This clonotype was seen more than once but under ten times. V usage is TRBV7-9 and J usage is TRBJ2-2; D is unclear. Germline CDR1 reads SEHNR; CDR2 reads FQNEAQ (reference sequence). V was shortened by 4 bases and J by 4 bases, with 4 bases between the two germline ends. The CDR3 is 12 amino acids. The CDR3 loop is CASSSSTGELFF. CDR3 coding DNA: TGTGCCAGCAGCTCCAGCACCGGGGAGCTGTTTTTT.

This clonotype occurred a few times. The V gene is TRBV4-2, the J gene TRBJ2-1; 9 positions match TRBD2. Trimming removed 4 bases from V and 7 bases from J; junction bases left unmatched: 11. Germline V gene data show CDR1 as LGHNA and CDR2 as YNFKEQ. There are 16 residues in the CDR3. For the CDR3, the DNA is TGTGCCAGCAGCCTCCACCGCGGGGGGGCAGGGAATGAGCAGTTCTTC. Protein: CASSLHRGGAGNEQFF.

This clonotype was observed a handful of times. The genes are TRBV6-1 and TRBJ1-1, with 10 bases lining up with TRBD1. V shed 5 bases, J shed 4 bases, and the junction held 7 bases outside the gene matches. Germline CDR1 and CDR2: MNHNS and SASEGT. The CDR3 contains 15 residues. CDR3 sequence reads: CASSRQGAVGTEAFF. DNA of the CDR3: TGTGCCAGCAGTAGACAGGGGGCGGTTGGCACTGAAGCTTTCTTT.

The chain is built from TRBV7-2 and TRBJ2-2; D perhaps matches TRBD1 (6 bases). The CDR3 is 16 residues long. V lost 1 base to trimming and J lost 6 bases, with 15 bases between them. Germline CDR1 SGHTA, CDR2 FQGNSA. The CDR3 nucleotides are TGTGCCAGCAGCTTAGAGGGGGTAGGGTCACCCGGGGAGCTGTTTTTT. Its protein product is CASSLEGVGSPGELFF.

The genes are TRBV20-1 and TRBJ2-1; perhaps D is TRBD1 or TRBD2 (5 bases each). The length of the CDR3 is 16 residues. Germline CDR1 DFQATT, CDR2 SNEGSKA (reference sequence). The V gene lost 6 bases and the J gene lost 0 bases, with 18 bases spanning the gap. The CDR3 nucleotides read TGCAGTGCCTTTTCTTCTGGGGGTTTCTCCTACAATGAGCAGTTCTTC. This gives the protein CSAFSSGGFSYNEQFF.

This clonotype was seen only a few times. The chain carries TRBV29-1 and TRBJ2-3; tentative D call: TRBD1 (5 bases). The length of the CDR3 is 14 residues. The V gene's germline CDR1 is SQVTM and CDR2 ANQGSEA. V was cut by 8 bases and J by 1 base, with 16 bases left in between. The CDR3 protein is CSSLGWGGTDTQYF. In DNA form, the CDR3 reads TGCAGCTCTTTGGGGTGGGGCGGCACAGATACGCAGTATTTT.

This clonotype was seen a handful of times. The rearrangement joins TRBV12-3 or TRBV12-4 to TRBJ2-1; no clear D gene. V was shortened by 4 bases and J by 10 bases, with 8 bases between the two germline ends. CDR3 size: 11 residues. The CDR3 is CASSSDWEQFF. CDR3 coding DNA: TGTGCCAGCAGTTCAGACTGGGAGCAGTTCTTC.

The rearrangement links TRBV10-1 to TRBJ2-5; the match to TRBD2 covers 8 bases. V lost 6 bases and J lost 1; bases outside the gene matches: 4. The CDR3 extends over 14 amino acids. CDR1 WNHNN and CDR2 SYGVQD come from the germline V gene (reference sequence). This CDR3 reads CASSPAGAQETQYF. DNA for the CDR3: TGCGCCAGCAGCCCAGCGGGGGCCCAAGAGACCCAGTACTTC.

V gene TRBV7-3 combines with J gene TRBJ1-6; no definite D call. The CDR3 runs 15 residues. V was clipped by 4 bases and J by 7 bases, with 14 bases between them. Germline V gene sequence: CDR1 SGHTA, CDR2 FQGTGA. The CDR3 spells CASSSSWAGNSPLHF. In DNA form, the CDR3 reads TGTGCCAGCAGCTCGTCTTGGGCGGGAAATTCACCCCTCCACTTT.

The rearrangement joins TRBV27 to TRBJ2-2; 10 nucleotides align to TRBD2. V shed 2 bases, J shed 7 bases, and the junction held 7 bases outside the gene matches. The CDR3 runs 16 residues. CDR1 is MNHEY, CDR2 SMNVEV, per germline (reference sequence). The chain's CDR3 is CASSLASGRLGGELFF. The CDR3 DNA sequence: TGTGCCAGCAGTTTAGCTAGCGGGAGACTGGGCGGGGAGCTGTTTTTT.

V and J are TRBV20-1 and TRBJ2-7; TRBD2 aligns across 7 bases. With 4 bases clipped from V and 0 bases from J, the junction kept 6 bases outside the gene matches. This CDR3 has 14 residues. Looked up from germline, CDR1 is DFQATT and CDR2 is SNEGSKA (reference sequence). Here the CDR3 DNA reads TGCAGTGCTACCCCAGCGGGAAGCTCCTACGAGCAGTACTTC. It yields the protein CSATPAGSSYEQYF.

This clonotype was detected only a few times. This chain uses TRBV4-1 with TRBJ2-5; 11 bases are shared with TRBD2. This CDR3 is 16 amino acids long. The ends lost 1 base at V and 2 bases at J; junction bases unmatched: 3. Germline V gene lookup returns CDR1 MGHRA and CDR2 YSYEKL. CDR3 in DNA: TGCGCCAGCAGCCAAGCTAGCGGGGGGACACAAGAGACCCAGTACTTC. This sequence encodes CASSQASGGTQETQYF.

This clonotype was observed a handful of times. The chain has TRBV9 and TRBJ2-7; D gene ambiguous. Germline-derived CDR1 and CDR2 are SGDLS and YYNGEE. Trimming stripped 0 bases from V and 5 bases from J, with 15 bases between. The CDR3 has 15 residues. The CDR3 bases are TGTGCCAGCAGCGTAGCCCCCTTACCTCGCCACGAGCAGTACTTC. Encoded protein: CASSVAPLPRHEQYF.

This clonotype was detected a few times. This chain links TRBV7-8 with TRBJ1-5, with D possibly TRBD1 on 5 matching bases. V lost 5 bases, J lost 0 bases, and 11 bases lay in between. Germline V lookup: CDR1 SGHVS, CDR2 FQNEAQ. The CDR3 is 15 amino acids. The CDR3 spells CASSGGTVSNQPQHF. In DNA, the CDR3 is TGTGCCAGCAGCGGGGGGACGGTTAGCAATCAGCCCCAGCATTTT.

The rearrangement links TRBV3-1 to TRBJ2-5; the D is unclear. The CDR3 runs 12 residues. Trimming took off 9 bases at V and 4 bases at J, with 12 bases between the two ends. Germline lookup yields CDR1 LGHDT and CDR2 YNNKEL (reference sequence). CDR3 protein: CASNLLGETQYF. CDR3 nucleotides: TGTGCCAGTAACCTCCTGGGAGAGACCCAGTACTTC.

This chain uses TRBV20-1 with TRBJ2-3; 13 nucleotides align to TRBD2. The CDR3 length is 16 residues. The J segment lost 0 bases and the V segment lost 7 bases, leaving 7 bases of the junction unmatched. Germline V lookup: CDR1 DFQATT, CDR2 SNEGSKA (reference sequence). The CDR3 reads CSVELAGGPSTDTQYF. The CDR3 coding sequence is TGCAGTGTGGAACTAGCGGGGGGGCCGAGCACAGATACGCAGTATTTT.